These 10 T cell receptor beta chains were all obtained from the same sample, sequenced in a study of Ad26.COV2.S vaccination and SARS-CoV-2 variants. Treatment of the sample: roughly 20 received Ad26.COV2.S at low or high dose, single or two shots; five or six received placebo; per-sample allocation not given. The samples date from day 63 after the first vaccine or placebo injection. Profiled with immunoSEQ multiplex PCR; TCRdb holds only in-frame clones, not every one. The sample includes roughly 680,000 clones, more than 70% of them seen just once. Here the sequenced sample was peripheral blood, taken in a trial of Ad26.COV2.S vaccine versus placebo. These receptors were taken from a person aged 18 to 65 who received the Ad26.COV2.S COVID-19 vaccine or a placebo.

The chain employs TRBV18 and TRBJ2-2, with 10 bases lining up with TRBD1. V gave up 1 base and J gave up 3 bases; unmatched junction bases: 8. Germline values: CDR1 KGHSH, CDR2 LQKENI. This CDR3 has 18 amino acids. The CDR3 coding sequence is TGTGCCAGCTCACCACGAATCCCGGACAGGGGGGACACCGGGGAGCTGTTTTTT. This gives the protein CASSPRIPDRGDTGELFF.

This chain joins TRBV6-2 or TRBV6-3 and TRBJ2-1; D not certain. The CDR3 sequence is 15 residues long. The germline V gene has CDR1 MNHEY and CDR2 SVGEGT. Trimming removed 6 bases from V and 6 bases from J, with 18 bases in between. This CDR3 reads CASSNQIYYPNEQFF. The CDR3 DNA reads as TGTGCCAGCAGCAACCAAATATATTACCCCAATGAGCAGTTCTTC.

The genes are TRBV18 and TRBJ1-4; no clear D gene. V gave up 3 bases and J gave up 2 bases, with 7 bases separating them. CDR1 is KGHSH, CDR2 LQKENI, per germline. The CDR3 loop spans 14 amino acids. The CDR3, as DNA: TGTGCCAGCTCACCCCTGAGGACTAATGAAAAACTGTTTTTT. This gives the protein CASSPLRTNEKLFF.

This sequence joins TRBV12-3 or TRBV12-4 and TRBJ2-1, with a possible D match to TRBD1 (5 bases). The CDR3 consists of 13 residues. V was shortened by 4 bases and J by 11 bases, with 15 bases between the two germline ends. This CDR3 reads CASSSTGPNQQFF. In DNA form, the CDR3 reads TGTGCCAGCAGTTCAACAGGTCCTAATCAGCAGTTCTTC.

CDR3 coding DNA: TGTGCCAGCGGTAAACAGGGTATCTACGAGCAGTACTTC. It is translated as CASGKQGIYEQYF. The rearrangement uses TRBV6-5 and TRBJ2-7, with D maybe TRBD1 (6 bases). The CDR3 runs to 13 residues. The ends were cut back, 8 bases at V and 3 bases at J, with 14 bases in the middle. Germline V gene lookup returns CDR1 MNHEY and CDR2 SVGAGI.

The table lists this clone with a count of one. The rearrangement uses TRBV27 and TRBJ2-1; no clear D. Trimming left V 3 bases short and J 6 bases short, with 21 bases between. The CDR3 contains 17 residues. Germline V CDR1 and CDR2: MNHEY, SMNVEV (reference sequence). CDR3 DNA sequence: TGTGCCAGCAGTTTGAGGAAGGCCCTCGGTCCCCGCAATGAGCAGTTCTTC. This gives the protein CASSLRKALGPRNEQFF.

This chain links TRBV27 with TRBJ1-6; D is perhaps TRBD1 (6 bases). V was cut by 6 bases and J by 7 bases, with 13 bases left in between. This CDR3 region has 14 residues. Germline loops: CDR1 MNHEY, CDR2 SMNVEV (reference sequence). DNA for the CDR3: TGTGCCAGCAGACCGGGACACGGAAATTCACCCCTCCACTTT. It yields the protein CASRPGHGNSPLHF.

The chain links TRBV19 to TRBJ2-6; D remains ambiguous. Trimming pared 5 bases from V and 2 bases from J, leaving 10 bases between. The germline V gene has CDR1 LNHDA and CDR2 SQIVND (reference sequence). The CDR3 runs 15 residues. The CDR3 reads CASSPAPTGANVLTF. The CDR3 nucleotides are TGTGCCAGTAGTCCCGCCCCGACTGGGGCCAACGTCCTGACTTTC.

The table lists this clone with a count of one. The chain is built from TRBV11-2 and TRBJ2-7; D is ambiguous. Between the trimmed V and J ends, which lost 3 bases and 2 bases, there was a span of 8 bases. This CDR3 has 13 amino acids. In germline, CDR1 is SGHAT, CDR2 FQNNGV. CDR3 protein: CASSLAGTYEQYF. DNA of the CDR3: TGTGCCAGCAGCTTGGCTGGGACCTACGAGCAGTACTTC.

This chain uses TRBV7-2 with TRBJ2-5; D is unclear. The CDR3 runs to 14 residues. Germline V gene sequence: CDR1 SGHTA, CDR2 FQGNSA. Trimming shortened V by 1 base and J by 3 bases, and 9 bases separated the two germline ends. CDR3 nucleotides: TGTGCCAGCAGCTTAGGGCTATTCGAAGAGACCCAGTACTTC. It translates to CASSLGLFEETQYF.